This T cell receptor beta chain came from a study of shared clonotypes between healthy human individuals (dated by TCRdb to about 2020). About the full investigation: A couple of women and three men aged 18 to 49 years were included in the cohort. For each donor, CD4 naive and CD4 memory were each given three plates, CD8 naive was given two plates, and CD8 memory was given one plate. To estimate repertoire size and how much clonotypes are shared between individuals, the study performed deep sequencing of blood TCR repertoires from about five healthy adults. To increase sequencing depth and limit assay-specific biases, TCR repertoire library preparation and sequencing were carried out by different laboratories using diverse techniques. Each donor's leukapheresis produced roughly between roughly 0.85 and 10 billion PBMCs. The paper as a whole reports these results and caveats: Naive subsets generally had larger estimated clonotype richness than memory subsets did. Sampling was limited to blood, and TCR repertoires in tissue likely differ from TCR repertoires in blood. Because the study included only a small number of donors, the genetic and exposure-history diversity represented was limited. Pairwise subsampling indicated that sequencing depth was expected to affect the degree of clonotype sharing among donors. Even with the large sequencing depth, rarefaction of the sorted-subset datasets indicated that sequencing was incomplete. When a few donors were compared, the shared fraction of clonotypes was roughly 5% for naive CD4, around 4% for naive CD8, 2% to 2.5% for memory CD4, and 0.4% for memory CD8. Clonotypes shared by all four sorted-subset donors showed higher generation probabilities than non-shared clonotypes.

As regards this clone: Its binding antigen is unknown. One base away there is no much larger clone; base qualities are not given.

Using the deep immunoSEQ assay, multiplex PCR amplified TCR CDR3 regions from genomic DNA. Extracted genomic DNA from each cell subset was spread evenly across all wells of several immunoSEQ 96-well plates, with each plate serving as a replicate. For sorted subsets, around 200 ng genomic DNA, equal to 30,000 or so T cell genomes, was loaded into each replicate PCR. Purified libraries were measured with a Qubit 3.0 fluorometer, size-checked on a Bioanalyzer 2100, and measured again with the KAPA Library Quantification kit. A separate single-read 150-cycle Illumina NextSeq 550 flow cell was used to sequence each immunoSEQ 96-well plate. Regarding the original processing steps: Because the immunoSEQ output held only junctional sequences and lacked quality scores, the filtering could not match the filtering applied to full-length reads. To assign V/J genes and CDR3, sequences were annotated using PyIR, a Python wrapper for IgBLAST v1.9, with IMGT germline references. Reads were removed for weak V/J assignments (E-value above 1e-6), missing CDR3, stop codons, out-of-frame junctions, or ambiguous translated residues. V3J clonotypes were defined as sequences sharing the same inferred V gene, J gene, and CDR3 amino acid sequence. Percentage overlap between repertoires was computed as shared unique clonotypes divided by the size of the smaller repertoire. RTK rarefaction, the Chao1 estimator, and Recon v2.1 estimates of unobserved clonotypes were used to assess repertoire richness. Generation probabilities for all TCRbeta clonotypes obtained by the gDNA method from a few donors were computed using OLGA. In its TCRdb copy, this immuneACCESS table keeps in-frame sequences only and misses some clones. Where compared with another copy, unresolved V genes explain less than half of these, and the others have no known cause. The V and J calls and clone size were taken over from that table, and D and trimming were inferred from the DNA. The sample table records millions of clones; around 93% of these occur just once. The ten largest clonotypes hold under 2% of the sample.

CD8 naive samples consisted of CD45RO-negative cells that were positively selected for CCR7, yielding a CD45RA+CCR7+ population without TemRA cells. Donors were healthy HIV-negative adults with no recently reported acute infections or vaccinations. Only Caucasian adults living in Nashville, Tennessee, USA were represented among the donors. Blood was collected by leukapheresis, and PBMCs were isolated by Ficoll-Histopaque density gradient centrifugation and then cryopreserved in liquid nitrogen vapor phase. Analytical flow cytometry was used to check the purity and quantity of each magnetically sorted T cell population. Each sorted fraction had its genomic DNA isolated and then quantified by UV absorbance on a Nanodrop 2000c. Germline trimming: 5 bases from V, 2 bases from J; junction bases outside gene matches: 11. The CDR3 covers 16 residues, taking in both the cysteine and the phenylalanine. The DNA shown is the 48-base CDR3, in frame from base 1. The germline V gene (reference sequence) yields MNHEY for CDR1 and SMNVEV for CDR2.

The sample comprised naive CD8+ T cells from PBMCs. This sample's cell subset or site label indicates: CD45RA+CCR7+. The clonotype comes from a man between 18 and 35 years old in good health. Some clones in this sample may be carry-over from other donors' samples. Recombination connected TRBV27 to TRBJ2-5; TRBD1 matches 7 bases in the middle. The CDR3 here reads CASSPNLRDRQETQYF. The nucleotide sequence reads as follows: TGTGCCAGCAGTCCAAATCTCCGGGACAGACAAGAGACCCAGTACTTC.